Listed below are T cell receptor beta chains from one sample, sequenced in a study of T cells after yellow fever vaccination. Each CDR3 protein is one row after TCRdb ran MiXCR on the 5' RACE reads. The sample shows 150,000 or so distinct CDR3 sequences, more than 6.5% of them seen only once. This specimen was CD4+ T cells sorted from PBMCs, taken 10 days after the yellow fever booster vaccination. Every receptor here comes from a man younger than 40 who received the YFV17D yellow fever vaccine. The CDR3 runs from the conserved cysteine through the conserved F or W. Each record gives: D gene, V gene, clone size, J gene, CDR3 protein, CDR3 DNA. D genes are given only for firm matches. Some rows have no size entry. The others give once, few or many, or a class for an expanded clone.

D gene: TRBD2
V gene: TRBV12-3/TRBV12-4
clone size: many
J gene: TRBJ2-1
CDR3 protein: CASSLRERDEQFF
CDR3 DNA: TGTGCCAGCAGTTTGCGGGAGCGCGATGAGCAGTTCTTC

D gene: TRBD2
V gene: TRBV24-1
clone size: many
J gene: TRBJ2-1
CDR3 protein: CATSDLAGVAYNEQFF
CDR3 DNA: TGTGCCACCAGTGATTTAGCGGGAGTCGCCTACAATGAGCAGTTCTTC

D gene: NA
V gene: TRBV30
clone size: many
J gene: TRBJ2-5
CDR3 protein: CAWSGSWRETQYF
CDR3 DNA: TGTGCCTGGAGCGGGAGTTGGAGGGAGACCCAGTACTTC

D gene: NA
V gene: TRBV19
clone size: many
J gene: TRBJ2-7
CDR3 protein: CASSKIAGPNYEQYF
CDR3 DNA: TGTGCCAGTAGTAAAATAGCTGGTCCTAACTACGAGCAGTACTTC

D gene: NA
V gene: TRBV12-3/TRBV12-4
clone size: many
J gene: TRBJ1-1
CDR3 protein: CASRRTDNTEAFF
CDR3 DNA: TGTGCCAGCAGACGGACAGACAACACTGAAGCTTTCTTT

D gene: NA
V gene: TRBV6-1
clone size: few
J gene: TRBJ2-6
CDR3 protein: CASSGGDSSGANVLTF
CDR3 DNA: TGTGCCAGCAGTGGGGGGGACAGCTCAGGGGCCAACGTCCTGACTTTC

D gene: NA
V gene: TRBV20-1
clone size: many
J gene: TRBJ2-4
CDR3 protein: CSATSLGEAKNIQYF
CDR3 DNA: TGCAGTGCCACTAGCCTCGGAGAAGCCAAAAACATTCAGTACTTC

D gene: NA
V gene: TRBV7-9
clone size: many
J gene: TRBJ2-1
CDR3 protein: CASSWAEGSSYNEQFF
CDR3 DNA: TGTGCCAGCAGTTGGGCGGAGGGGAGCTCCTACAATGAGCAGTTCTTC

D gene: NA
V gene: TRBV20-1
clone size: many
J gene: TRBJ1-2
CDR3 protein: CSARDGGVAGYTF
CDR3 DNA: TGCAGTGCTAGAGATGGAGGGGTAGCGGGCTACACCTTC

D gene: TRBD2
V gene: TRBV7-2
clone size: few
J gene: TRBJ2-7
CDR3 protein: CASSKGLVHEQYF
CDR3 DNA: TGTGCCAGCAGCAAGGGACTAGTCCACGAGCAGTACTTC

D gene: NA
V gene: TRBV7-2
clone size: many
J gene: TRBJ2-1
CDR3 protein: CASSLGLAVNEQFF
CDR3 DNA: TGTGCCAGCAGCTTAGGGTTAGCGGTCAATGAGCAGTTCTTC

D gene: TRBD2
V gene: TRBV6-5
clone size: many
J gene: TRBJ2-1
CDR3 protein: CASSPEGSGVWRGQFF
CDR3 DNA: TGTGCCAGCAGTCCCGAGGGTAGCGGGGTCTGGAGGGGGCAGTTCTTC

D gene: NA
V gene: TRBV18
clone size: many
J gene: TRBJ2-7
CDR3 protein: CASSPTQEYEQYF
CDR3 DNA: TGTGCCAGCTCACCGACACAGGAGTACGAGCAGTACTTC

D gene: NA
V gene: TRBV20-1
clone size: many
J gene: TRBJ2-1
CDR3 protein: CSAFYRLERKFF
CDR3 DNA: TGCAGTGCTTTCTACAGACTAGAACGAAAGTTCTTC

D gene: NA
V gene: TRBV20-1
clone size: many
J gene: TRBJ2-7
CDR3 protein: CSARGPGLEQYF
CDR3 DNA: TGCAGTGCTAGAGGACCCGGACTTGAGCAGTACTTC

D gene: NA
V gene: TRBV5-1
clone size: many
J gene: TRBJ2-2
CDR3 protein: CASSLQGRNTGELFF
CDR3 DNA: TGCGCCAGCAGCTTGCAGGGGCGGAACACCGGGGAGCTGTTTTTT

D gene: NA
V gene: TRBV18
clone size: many
J gene: TRBJ2-5
CDR3 protein: CASSPAIQETQYF
CDR3 DNA: TGTGCCAGCTCACCAGCGATCCAAGAGACCCAGTACTTC

D gene: NA
V gene: TRBV5-1
clone size: many
J gene: TRBJ2-4
CDR3 protein: CASSSLAGVKNIQYF
CDR3 DNA: TGCGCCAGCAGCTCCCTCGCAGGGGTCAAAAACATTCAGTACTTC

D gene: TRBD2
V gene: TRBV14
clone size: NA
J gene: TRBJ2-1
CDR3 protein: CASSQSWWGAGGPSTNEQFF
CDR3 DNA: TGTGCCAGCAGCCAATCTTGGTGGGGAGCGGGAGGGCCCTCAACTAATGAGCAGTTCTTC

D gene: NA
V gene: TRBV20-1
clone size: many
J gene: TRBJ1-5
CDR3 protein: CSATGSGNQPQHF
CDR3 DNA: TGCAGTGCTACGGGGTCCGGCAATCAGCCCCAGCATTTT

D gene: TRBD1
V gene: TRBV18
clone size: many
J gene: TRBJ2-5
CDR3 protein: CASSRGQGGTETQYF
CDR3 DNA: TGTGCCAGCTCCCGAGGACAGGGCGGCACAGAGACCCAGTACTTC

D gene: TRBD2
V gene: TRBV20-1
clone size: many
J gene: TRBJ2-3
CDR3 protein: CSARDGTSGRTDTQYF
CDR3 DNA: TGCAGTGCTAGAGATGGGACTAGCGGTCGCACAGATACGCAGTATTTT

D gene: NA
V gene: TRBV4-3
clone size: many
J gene: TRBJ1-6
CDR3 protein: CASSQDPVDSPLHF
CDR3 DNA: TGCGCCAGCAGCCAAGATCCTGTAGATTCACCCCTCCACTTT

D gene: NA
V gene: TRBV7-8
clone size: NA
J gene: TRBJ1-2
CDR3 protein: CASSLDSGYYGYTF
CDR3 DNA: TGTGCCAGCAGCTTAGATTCGGGGTACTATGGCTACACCTTC

D gene: NA
V gene: TRBV6-5
clone size: many
J gene: TRBJ1-3
CDR3 protein: CASSYKARGFSGNTIYF
CDR3 DNA: TGTGCCAGCAGTTACAAGGCGAGGGGTTTCTCTGGAAACACCATATATTTT

D gene: NA
V gene: TRBV20-1
clone size: many
J gene: TRBJ1-1
CDR3 protein: CSASVGPNTEAFF
CDR3 DNA: TGCAGTGCTAGTGTCGGGCCGAACACTGAAGCTTTCTTT

D gene: NA
V gene: TRBV10-3
clone size: NA
J gene: TRBJ2-3
CDR3 protein: CAIEGAPQDTQYF
CDR3 DNA: TGTGCCATAGAGGGCGCACCGCAAGATACGCAGTATTTT

D gene: TRBD1
V gene: TRBV4-1
clone size: many
J gene: TRBJ2-3
CDR3 protein: CASSLDRVFLYF
CDR3 DNA: TGCGCCAGCAGCCTGGACAGGGTCTTCCTGTATTTT

D gene: TRBD2
V gene: TRBV28
clone size: many
J gene: TRBJ2-5
CDR3 protein: CASWGGGIAETQYF
CDR3 DNA: TGTGCCAGCTGGGGCGGGGGTATTGCGGAGACCCAGTACTTC

D gene: TRBD2
V gene: TRBV10-2
clone size: many
J gene: TRBJ2-2
CDR3 protein: CASSDISGRAGGELFF
CDR3 DNA: TGCGCCAGCAGTGATATTAGCGGGAGGGCTGGCGGGGAGCTGTTTTTT

D gene: NA
V gene: TRBV25-1
clone size: many
J gene: TRBJ2-7
CDR3 protein: CASSELVEQYF
CDR3 DNA: TGTGCCAGCAGTGAATTAGTAGAGCAGTACTTC

D gene: NA
V gene: TRBV5-1
clone size: many
J gene: TRBJ1-5
CDR3 protein: CASSVGGPGGNQPQHF
CDR3 DNA: TGCGCCAGCAGCGTTGGTGGGCCCGGCGGCAATCAGCCCCAGCATTTT

D gene: NA
V gene: TRBV3-1
clone size: many
J gene: TRBJ2-7
CDR3 protein: CASSQGGLAPGQQYF
CDR3 DNA: TGTGCCAGCAGCCAGGGGGGGCTAGCCCCAGGTCAGCAGTACTTC

D gene: TRBD1
V gene: TRBV12-3/TRBV12-4
clone size: few
J gene: TRBJ2-7
CDR3 protein: CASTEEDRYSYEQYF
CDR3 DNA: TGTGCCAGCACTGAGGAGGACAGGTATTCCTACGAGCAGTACTTC

D gene: TRBD2
V gene: TRBV20-1
clone size: NA
J gene: TRBJ2-1
CDR3 protein: CSARKNRAGGRHNEQFF
CDR3 DNA: TGCAGTGCTAGAAAAAACCGAGCGGGAGGACGTCACAATGAGCAGTTCTTC

D gene: NA
V gene: TRBV18
clone size: NA
J gene: TRBJ2-5
CDR3 protein: CASSPLTDQETQYF
CDR3 DNA: TGTGCCAGCTCACCTTTGACTGATCAAGAGACCCAGTACTTC

D gene: TRBD2
V gene: TRBV20-1
clone size: many
J gene: TRBJ2-5
CDR3 protein: CSAAPLAGEETQYF
CDR3 DNA: TGCAGTGCTGCTCCACTAGCGGGAGAAGAGACCCAGTACTTC

D gene: TRBD2
V gene: TRBV4-3
clone size: many
J gene: TRBJ2-1
CDR3 protein: CASSQTSALLNEQFF
CDR3 DNA: TGCGCCAGCAGCCAAACTAGCGCCTTGTTGAATGAGCAGTTCTTC

D gene: NA
V gene: TRBV11-3
clone size: many
J gene: TRBJ2-2
CDR3 protein: CASSFQSGRRTGELFF
CDR3 DNA: TGTGCCAGCAGCTTTCAGTCGGGGCGACGGACCGGGGAGCTGTTTTTT

D gene: TRBD1
V gene: TRBV7-2
clone size: NA
J gene: TRBJ2-1
CDR3 protein: CASSFRPGGMNEQFF
CDR3 DNA: TGTGCCAGCAGCTTTCGACCAGGGGGCATGAATGAGCAGTTCTTC

D gene: NA
V gene: TRBV6-2/TRBV6-3
clone size: NA
J gene: TRBJ2-3
CDR3 protein: CASSFRGRSGTDTQYF
CDR3 DNA: TGTGCCAGCAGTTTCCGGGGGAGGTCGGGCACAGATACGCAGTATTTT

D gene: NA
V gene: TRBV9
clone size: many
J gene: TRBJ2-7
CDR3 protein: CASSVGGPLDEQYF
CDR3 DNA: TGTGCCAGCAGCGTTGGTGGCCCCCTAGACGAGCAGTACTTC